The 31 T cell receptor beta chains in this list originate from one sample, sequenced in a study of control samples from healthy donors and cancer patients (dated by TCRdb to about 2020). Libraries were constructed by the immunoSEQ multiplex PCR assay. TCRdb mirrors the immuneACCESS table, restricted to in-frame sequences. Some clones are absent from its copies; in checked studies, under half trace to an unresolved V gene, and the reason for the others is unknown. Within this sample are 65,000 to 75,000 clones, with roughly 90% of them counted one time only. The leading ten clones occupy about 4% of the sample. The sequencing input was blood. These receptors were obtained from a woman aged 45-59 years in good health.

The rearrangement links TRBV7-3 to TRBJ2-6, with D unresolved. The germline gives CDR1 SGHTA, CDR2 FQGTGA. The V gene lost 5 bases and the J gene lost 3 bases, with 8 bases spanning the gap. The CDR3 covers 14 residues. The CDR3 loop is CASSPSYGANVLTF. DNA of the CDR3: TGTGCCAGCAGCCCTTCCTATGGGGCCAACGTCCTGACTTTC.

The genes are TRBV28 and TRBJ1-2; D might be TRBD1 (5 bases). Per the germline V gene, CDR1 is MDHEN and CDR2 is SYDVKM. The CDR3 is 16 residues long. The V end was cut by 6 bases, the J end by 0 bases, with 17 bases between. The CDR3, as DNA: TGTGCCAGCAGAAAACCCCTCGACAGAGCTAACTATGGCTACACCTTC. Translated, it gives CASRKPLDRANYGYTF.

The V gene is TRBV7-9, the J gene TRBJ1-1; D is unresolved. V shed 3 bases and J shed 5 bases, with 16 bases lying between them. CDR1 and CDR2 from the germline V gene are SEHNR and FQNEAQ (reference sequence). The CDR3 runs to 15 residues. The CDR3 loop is CASSFGGPGRTEAFF. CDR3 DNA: TGTGCCAGCAGCTTCGGCGGCCCGGGGAGGACTGAAGCTTTCTTT.

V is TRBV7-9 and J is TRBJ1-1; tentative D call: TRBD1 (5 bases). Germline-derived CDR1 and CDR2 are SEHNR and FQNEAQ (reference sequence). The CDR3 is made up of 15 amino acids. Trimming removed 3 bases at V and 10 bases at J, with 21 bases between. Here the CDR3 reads CASSFGGGGVSVAFF. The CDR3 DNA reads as TGTGCCAGCAGCTTCGGTGGTGGGGGTGTTTCTGTAGCTTTCTTT.

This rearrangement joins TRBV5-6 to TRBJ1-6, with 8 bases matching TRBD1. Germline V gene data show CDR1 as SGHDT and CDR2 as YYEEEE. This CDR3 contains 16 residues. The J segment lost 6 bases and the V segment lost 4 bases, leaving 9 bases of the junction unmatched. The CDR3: CASSARDRFSNSPLHF. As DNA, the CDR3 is TGTGCCAGCAGCGCGCGGGACAGGTTCTCTAATTCACCCCTCCACTTT.

This CDR3 reads CASSPRRRSSGNTIYF. The CDR3 DNA is TGTGCCAGCAGCCCCCGTCGCCGGAGCTCTGGAAACACCATATATTTT. V gene TRBV14 combines with J gene TRBJ1-3; D is ambiguous. Trimming took 4 bases from V and 0 from J, leaving 13 bases between them. Germline assignment: CDR1 SGHDN and CDR2 FVKESK. The CDR3 is made up of 16 amino acids.

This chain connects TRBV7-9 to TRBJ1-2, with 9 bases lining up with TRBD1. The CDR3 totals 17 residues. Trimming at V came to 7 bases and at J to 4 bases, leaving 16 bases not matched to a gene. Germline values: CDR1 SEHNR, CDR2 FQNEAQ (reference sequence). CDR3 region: CASTSRGQGDLGYGYTF. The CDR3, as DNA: TGTGCCAGCACCTCCCGGGGACAGGGTGACCTTGGCTATGGCTACACCTTC.

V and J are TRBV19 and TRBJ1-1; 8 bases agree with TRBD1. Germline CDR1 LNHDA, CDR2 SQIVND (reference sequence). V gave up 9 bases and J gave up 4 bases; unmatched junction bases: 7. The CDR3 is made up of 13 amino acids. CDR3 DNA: TGTGCCAGCCGGACAGGGCGAGGCACTGAAGCTTTCTTT. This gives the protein CASRTGRGTEAFF. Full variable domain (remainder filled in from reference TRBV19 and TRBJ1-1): DGGITQSPKYLFRKEGQNVTLSCEQNLNHDAMYWYRQDPGQGLRLIYYSQIVNDFQKGDIAEGYSVSREKKESFPLTVTSAQKNPTAFYLCASRTGRGTEAFFGQGTRLTVV.

The CDR3 DNA reads TGTGCCAGTAGTACACGACGGGTTGAAGCTTTCTTT. Translated: CASSTRRVEAFF. V is TRBV19 and J is TRBJ1-1; no firm D call. Trimming took 4 bases from V and 7 from J, leaving 10 bases between them. This CDR3 has 12 amino acids. Germline CDR1 LNHDA, CDR2 SQIVND (reference sequence).

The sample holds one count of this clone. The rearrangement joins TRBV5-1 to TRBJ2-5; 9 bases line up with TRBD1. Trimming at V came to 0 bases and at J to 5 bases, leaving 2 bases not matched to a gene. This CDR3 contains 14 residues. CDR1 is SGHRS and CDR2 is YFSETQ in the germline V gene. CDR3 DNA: TGCGCCAGCAGCTTGGGTGACAGGGGGGAGACCCAGTACTTC. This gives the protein CASSLGDRGETQYF.

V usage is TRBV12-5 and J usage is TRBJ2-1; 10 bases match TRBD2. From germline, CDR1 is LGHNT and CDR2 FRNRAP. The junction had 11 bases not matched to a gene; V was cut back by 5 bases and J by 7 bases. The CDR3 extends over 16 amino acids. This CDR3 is CASGPRTSGPWNEQFF. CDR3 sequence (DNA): TGTGCTAGTGGTCCGCGGACTAGCGGTCCTTGGAATGAGCAGTTCTTC.

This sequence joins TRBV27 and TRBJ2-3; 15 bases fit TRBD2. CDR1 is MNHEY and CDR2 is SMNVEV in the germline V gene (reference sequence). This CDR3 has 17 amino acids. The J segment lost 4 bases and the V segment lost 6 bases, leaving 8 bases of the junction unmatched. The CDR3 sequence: CASREAGLAGGADTQYF. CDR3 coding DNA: TGTGCCAGCAGGGAAGCGGGACTAGCGGGAGGAGCAGATACGCAGTATTTT.

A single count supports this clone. Here the CDR3 reads CASTLIGEQFF. DNA of the CDR3: TGTGCCAGCACCCTAATCGGTGAGCAGTTCTTC. V usage is TRBV7-9 and J usage is TRBJ2-1; D call uncertain. Germline loops: CDR1 SEHNR, CDR2 FQNEAQ (reference sequence). This CDR3 spans 11 amino acids. Deletions cut 7 bases from V and 9 bases from J, with 10 bases between.

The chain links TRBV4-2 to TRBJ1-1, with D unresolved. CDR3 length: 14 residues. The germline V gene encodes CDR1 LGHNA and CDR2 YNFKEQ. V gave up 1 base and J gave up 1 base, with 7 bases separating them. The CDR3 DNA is TGTGCCAGCAGCCAAGTAAGCAGGAACACTGAAGCTTTCTTT. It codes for CASSQVSRNTEAFF.

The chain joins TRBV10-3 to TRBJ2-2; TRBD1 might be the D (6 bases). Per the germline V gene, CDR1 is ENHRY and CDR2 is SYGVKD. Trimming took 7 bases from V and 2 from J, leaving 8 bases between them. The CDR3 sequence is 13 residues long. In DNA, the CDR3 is TGTGCCATCAAGGGGGATAACACCGGGGAGCTGTTTTTT. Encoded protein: CAIKGDNTGELFF.

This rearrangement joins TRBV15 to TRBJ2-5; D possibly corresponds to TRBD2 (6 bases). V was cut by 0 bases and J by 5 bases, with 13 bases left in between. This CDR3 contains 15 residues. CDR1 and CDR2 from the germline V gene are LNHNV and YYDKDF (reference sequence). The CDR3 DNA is TGTGCCACCAGCAGAGACCAGGGAGGAAGCGAGACCCAGTACTTC. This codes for CATSRDQGGSETQYF.

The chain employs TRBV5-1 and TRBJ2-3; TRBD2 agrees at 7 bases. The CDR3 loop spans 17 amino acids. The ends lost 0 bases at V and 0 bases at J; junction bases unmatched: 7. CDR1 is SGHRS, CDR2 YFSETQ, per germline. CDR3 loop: CASSLVSGGRSTDTQYF. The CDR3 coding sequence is TGCGCCAGCAGCTTGGTCTCGGGAGGACGTAGCACAGATACGCAGTATTTT.

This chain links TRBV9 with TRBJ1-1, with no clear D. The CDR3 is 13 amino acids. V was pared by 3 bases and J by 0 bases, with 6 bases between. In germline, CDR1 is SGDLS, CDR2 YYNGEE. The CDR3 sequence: CASSAAMNTEAFF. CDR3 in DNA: TGTGCCAGCAGCGCGGCTATGAACACTGAAGCTTTCTTT.

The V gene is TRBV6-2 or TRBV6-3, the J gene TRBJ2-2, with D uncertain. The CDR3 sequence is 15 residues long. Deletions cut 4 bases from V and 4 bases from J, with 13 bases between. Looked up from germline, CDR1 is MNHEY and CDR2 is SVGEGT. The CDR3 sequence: CASSLNSGLTGELFF. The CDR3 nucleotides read TGTGCCAGCAGTTTGAATTCCGGGCTCACCGGGGAGCTGTTTTTT.

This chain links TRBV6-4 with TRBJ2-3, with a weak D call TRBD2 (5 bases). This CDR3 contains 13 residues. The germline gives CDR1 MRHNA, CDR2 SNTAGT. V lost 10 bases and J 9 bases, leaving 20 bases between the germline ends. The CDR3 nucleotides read TGTGCCAACGCACTAAGGGCGTCGGGAACGCAGTATTTT. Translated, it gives CANALRASGTQYF.

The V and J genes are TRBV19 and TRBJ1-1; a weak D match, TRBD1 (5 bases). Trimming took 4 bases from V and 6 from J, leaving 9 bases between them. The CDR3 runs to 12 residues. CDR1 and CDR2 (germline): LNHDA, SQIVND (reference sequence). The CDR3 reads CASSSWGAEAFF. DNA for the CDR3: TGTGCCAGTAGTAGTTGGGGGGCTGAAGCTTTCTTT.

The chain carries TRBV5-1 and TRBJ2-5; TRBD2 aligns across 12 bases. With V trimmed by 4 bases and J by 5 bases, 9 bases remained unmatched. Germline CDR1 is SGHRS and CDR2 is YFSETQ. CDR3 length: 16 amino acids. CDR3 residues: CASSNLLAGGGETQYF. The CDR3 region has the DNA TGCGCCAGCAGCAACCTACTAGCGGGAGGTGGGGAGACCCAGTACTTC.

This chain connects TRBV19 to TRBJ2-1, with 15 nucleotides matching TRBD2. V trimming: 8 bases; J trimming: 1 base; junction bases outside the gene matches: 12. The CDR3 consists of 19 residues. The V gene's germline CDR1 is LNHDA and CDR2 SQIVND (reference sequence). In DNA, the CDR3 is TGTGCCAGTTCACCTGGGACTAGCGGGAGGATCAGGTCCTACAATGAGCAGTTCTTC. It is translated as CASSPGTSGRIRSYNEQFF.

The CDR3 DNA sequence: TGTGCCAGCAGCTTAGATCGAGGGAATGAGCAGTTCTTC. Its protein product is CASSLDRGNEQFF. The genes are TRBV7-8 and TRBJ2-1, with a possible D match to TRBD2 (5 bases). The CDR3 contains 13 residues. Germline CDR1 and CDR2: SGHVS and FQNEAQ. Trimming shortened V by 1 base and J by 7 bases, and 8 bases separated the two germline ends.

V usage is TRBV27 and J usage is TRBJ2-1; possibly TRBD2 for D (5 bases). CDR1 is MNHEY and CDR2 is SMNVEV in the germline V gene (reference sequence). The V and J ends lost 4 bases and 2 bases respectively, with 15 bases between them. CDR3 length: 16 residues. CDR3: CASSSPPDLAYNEQFF. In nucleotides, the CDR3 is TGTGCCAGCAGTTCCCCTCCGGACTTAGCCTACAATGAGCAGTTCTTC.

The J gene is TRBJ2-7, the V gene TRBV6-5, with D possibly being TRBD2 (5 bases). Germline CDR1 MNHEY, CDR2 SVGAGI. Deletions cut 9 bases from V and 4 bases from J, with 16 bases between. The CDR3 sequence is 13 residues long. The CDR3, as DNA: TGTGCCAGTGTAGGTCCCAAGCGGTACGAGCAGTACTTC. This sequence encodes CASVGPKRYEQYF.

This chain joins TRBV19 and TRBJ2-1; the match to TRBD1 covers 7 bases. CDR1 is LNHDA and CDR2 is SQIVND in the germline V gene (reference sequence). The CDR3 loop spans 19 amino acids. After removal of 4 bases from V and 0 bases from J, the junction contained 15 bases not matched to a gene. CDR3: CASSTGQLGKDSSYNEQFF. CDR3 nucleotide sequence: TGTGCCAGTAGTACGGGACAGTTAGGGAAGGATAGCTCCTACAATGAGCAGTTCTTC. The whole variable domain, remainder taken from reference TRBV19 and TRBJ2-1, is DGGITQSPKYLFRKEGQNVTLSCEQNLNHDAMYWYRQDPGQGLRLIYYSQIVNDFQKGDIAEGYSVSREKKESFPLTVTSAQKNPTAFYLCASSTGQLGKDSSYNEQFFGPGTRLTVL.

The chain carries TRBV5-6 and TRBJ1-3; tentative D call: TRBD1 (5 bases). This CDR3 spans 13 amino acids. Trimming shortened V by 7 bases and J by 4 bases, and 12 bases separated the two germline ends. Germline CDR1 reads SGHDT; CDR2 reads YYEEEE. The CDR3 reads CASRQGNGNTIYF. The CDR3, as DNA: TGTGCCAGCCGTCAGGGCAACGGAAACACCATATATTTT.

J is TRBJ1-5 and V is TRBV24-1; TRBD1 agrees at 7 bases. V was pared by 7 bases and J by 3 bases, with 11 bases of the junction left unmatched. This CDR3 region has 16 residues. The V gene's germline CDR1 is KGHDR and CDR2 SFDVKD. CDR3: CATSEGGRGNNQPQHF. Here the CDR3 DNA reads TGTGCCACCAGCGAGGGGGGCAGGGGGAACAATCAGCCCCAGCATTTT.

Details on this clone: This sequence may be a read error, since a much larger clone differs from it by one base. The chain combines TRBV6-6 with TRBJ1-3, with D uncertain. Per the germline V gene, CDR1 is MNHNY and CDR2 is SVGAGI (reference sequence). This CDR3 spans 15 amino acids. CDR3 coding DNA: TGTGCCAGCAGTTACTCGCTGAGCTCTGGAAACATCATATATTTT. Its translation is CASSYSLSSGNIIYF.

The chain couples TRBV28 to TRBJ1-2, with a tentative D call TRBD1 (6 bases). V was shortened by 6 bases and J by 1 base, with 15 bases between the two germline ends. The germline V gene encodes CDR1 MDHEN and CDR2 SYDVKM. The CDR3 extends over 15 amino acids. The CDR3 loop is CASRGGGGSNYGYTF. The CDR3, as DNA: TGTGCCAGCAGAGGGGGGGGAGGGAGTAACTATGGCTACACCTTC.